The 20 T cell receptor beta chains in this list originate from one sample, sequenced in a study of blood T cells in healthy people across ages. Together with a sample-barcoded 5' primer, a J-beta primer mix was included in a second PCR lasting roughly 6 to 12 cycles. MiXCR was run by TCRdb on the 5' RACE reads, yielding one entry per CDR3 protein. The table includes hundreds of thousands of distinct CDR3 sequences, over 45% detected once. The sequenced sample consisted of blood. The receptors here all came from a man between 25 and 39 years old in good health.

This clonotype showed up just a few times. The chain recombines TRBV7-8 with TRBJ2-3; either TRBD1 or TRBD2 may fit D (5 bases each). This CDR3 has 18 amino acids. Between the trimmed V and J ends, which lost 2 bases and 4 bases, there was a span of 22 bases. The germline V gene encodes CDR1 SGHVS and CDR2 FQNEAQ. CDR3 loop: CASSLLGVQLSRADTQYF. CDR3 in DNA: TGTGCCAGCAGCTTACTGGGGGTTCAACTCTCTAGGGCAGATACGCAGTATTTT. The whole variable domain, filled in from reference TRBV7-8 and TRBJ2-3, reads GAGVSQSPRYKVAKRGQDVALRCDPISGHVSLFWYQQALGQGPEFLTYFQNEAQLDKSGLPSDRFFAERPEGSVSTLKIQRTQQEDSAVYLCASSLLGVQLSRADTQYFGPGTRLTVL.

The rearrangement joins TRBV4-2 to TRBJ2-1, with TRBD2 identical over 9 bases. CDR1 is LGHNA, CDR2 YNFKEQ, per germline. The CDR3 runs to 16 residues. After removal of 0 bases from V and 4 bases from J, the junction contained 4 bases not matched to a gene. CDR3 residues: CASSQDLREGYNEQFF. The CDR3 DNA reads as TGTGCCAGCAGCCAAGATCTGCGGGAGGGTTACAATGAGCAGTTCTTC.

There are a few counts of this clonotype. The chain has TRBV7-2 and TRBJ1-2; D uncertain. Trimming shortened V by 0 bases and J by 6 bases, and 8 bases separated the two germline ends. CDR1 is SGHTA and CDR2 is FQGNSA in the germline V gene. CDR3 length equals 13 residues. In DNA, the CDR3 is TGTGCCAGCAGCTTAGCCGGCCCGGATGGCTACACCTTC. It is translated as CASSLAGPDGYTF.

The chain uses TRBV29-1 and TRBJ2-4, with D maybe TRBD2 (5 bases). Germline V gene data show CDR1 as SQVTM and CDR2 as ANQGSEA. The V end lost 5 bases, the J end lost 0 bases, and 11 bases lay between the germline ends. This CDR3 is 14 amino acids long. The CDR3, as DNA: TGCAGCGTTCTTCCGGGATTAGCCAAAAACATTCAGTACTTC. It yields the protein CSVLPGLAKNIQYF.

The rearrangement links TRBV7-6 to TRBJ2-7; D is perhaps TRBD1 or TRBD2 (5 bases each). V lost 1 base, J lost 2 bases, and 9 bases lay in between. Germline lookup yields CDR1 SGHVS and CDR2 FNYEAQ. This CDR3 spans 14 amino acids. CDR3 region: CASSLGGDTYEQYF. The CDR3 DNA is TGTGCCAGCAGCTTAGGAGGGGATACCTACGAGCAGTACTTC.

The sample holds a few counts of this clonotype. The chain is built from TRBV7-2 and TRBJ2-1, with 8 bases identical to TRBD1. The V gene's germline CDR1 is SGHTA and CDR2 FQGNSA. V dropped 4 bases and J dropped 1; count of bases not matched to a gene: 3. The CDR3 is made up of 15 amino acids. The CDR3 is CASSSDRASYNEQFF. The CDR3 nucleotides read TGTGCCAGCAGCTCGGACAGGGCGTCCTACAATGAGCAGTTCTTC.

The V and J genes are TRBV20-1 and TRBJ2-1, with D unclear. CDR3 length equals 13 residues. Germline CDR1 is DFQATT and CDR2 is SNEGSKA (reference sequence). The ends were cut back, 2 bases at V and 7 bases at J, with 12 bases in the middle. The CDR3 region is CSARPLLGNEQFF. The CDR3 DNA reads as TGCAGTGCTAGACCATTATTAGGTAATGAGCAGTTCTTC.

The chain joins TRBV28 to TRBJ1-5, with D uncertain. Germline V lookup: CDR1 MDHEN, CDR2 SYDVKM. Trimming took 3 bases from V and 0 from J, leaving 9 bases between them. The CDR3 totals 15 residues. The CDR3, as DNA: TGTGCCAGCAGTTTTTCAGGAAATAGCAATCAGCCCCAGCATTTT. It codes for CASSFSGNSNQPQHF.

The gene calls are TRBV28 and TRBJ2-4; D is unresolved. Germline loops: CDR1 MDHEN, CDR2 SYDVKM. Trimming left V 7 bases short and J 0 bases short, with 7 bases between. The CDR3 has 13 amino acids. DNA for the CDR3: TGTGCCAGCACGACACTAGCCAAAAACATTCAGTACTTC. This gives the protein CASTTLAKNIQYF.

The genes are TRBV12-3 or TRBV12-4 and TRBJ1-2; perhaps TRBD1 as D (6 bases). Trimming cost V 6 bases and J 4 bases, with 9 bases left between them. This CDR3 has 12 residues. The CDR3 DNA reads TGTGCCAGCAGGCCGGGGGCCTATGGCTACACCTTC. Amino acid sequence: CASRPGAYGYTF.

Remarks on this clonotype: A junction end diverges from the germline sequence, so it may reflect a read error. This chain connects TRBV25-1 to TRBJ2-7; D perhaps matches TRBD1 (6 bases). Germline CDR1 MGHDK, CDR2 SYGVNS. This CDR3 spans 16 amino acids. The chain's CDR3 is CANSVRTGLDSTKQYF. Here the CDR3 DNA reads TGTGCCAACAGTGTCCGCACAGGGCTAGACTCTACGAAGCAGTACTTC.

This clonotype has a handful of counts. The J gene is TRBJ2-3, the V gene TRBV20-1; D is possibly TRBD1 or TRBD2 (5 bases each). The V end lost 0 bases, the J end lost 4 bases, and 17 bases lay between the germline ends. CDR1 and CDR2 from the germline V gene are DFQATT and SNEGSKA (reference sequence). This CDR3 region has 16 residues. The DNA for the CDR3 is TGCAGTGCTAGAGATCGTATAGGAATGGGGGCAGATACGCAGTATTTT. It specifies CSARDRIGMGADTQYF.

This sequence joins TRBV27 and TRBJ1-2, with no clear D. CDR1 is MNHEY and CDR2 is SMNVEV in the germline V gene (reference sequence). V lost 1 base, J lost 0 bases, and 18 bases lay in between. The CDR3 runs to 18 residues. CDR3 coding DNA: TGTGCCAGCAGTTTATACGGAATAGGAACCCTTTCTAACTATGGCTACACCTTC. Translating it yields CASSLYGIGTLSNYGYTF.

The rearrangement links TRBV27 to TRBJ2-1; D call uncertain. V lost 2 bases and J lost 10, with 9 bases in between. The V gene's germline CDR1 is MNHEY and CDR2 SMNVEV (reference sequence). This CDR3 region has 12 residues. In nucleotides, the CDR3 is TGTGCCAGCAGTTTAGAGGCCGGCGAGCAGTTCTTC. The encoded protein is CASSLEAGEQFF.

The J gene is TRBJ2-7, the V gene TRBV5-1; no reliable D call. V lost 5 bases to trimming and J lost 2 bases, with 8 bases between them. The CDR3 runs 12 residues. CDR1 is SGHRS and CDR2 is YFSETQ in the germline V gene. CDR3 in amino acids: CASSSEAYEQYF. The CDR3, as DNA: TGCGCCAGCAGTTCAGAGGCCTACGAGCAGTACTTC.

The chain couples TRBV7-9 to TRBJ2-1; D is perhaps TRBD1 (6 bases). This CDR3 is built from 16 residues. In germline, CDR1 is SEHNR, CDR2 FQNEAQ (reference sequence). V lost 5 bases and J lost 8, with 22 bases in between. CDR3: CASSGPRVGHWHEQFF. The CDR3 DNA reads TGTGCCAGCAGCGGGCCACGCGTGGGACATTGGCATGAGCAGTTCTTC. The variable domain in full, completed from reference TRBV7-9 and TRBJ2-1, reads DTGVSQNPRHKITKRGQNVTFRCDPISEHNRLYWYRQTLGQGPEFLTYFQNEAQLEKSRLLSDRFSAERPKGSFSTLEIQRTEQGDSAMYLCASSGPRVGHWHEQFFGPGTRLTVL.

The chain employs TRBV5-1 and TRBJ2-7; D might be TRBD2 (5 bases). Germline values: CDR1 SGHRS, CDR2 YFSETQ. This CDR3 comprises 14 residues. Trimming cost V 3 bases and J 1 base, with 11 bases left between them. Written as DNA, the CDR3 is TGCGCCAGCAGCTCCGGCCGGGGTTCCTACGAGCAGTACTTC. This codes for CASSSGRGSYEQYF.

This chain connects TRBV28 to TRBJ2-7; TRBD1 agrees at 7 bases. The length of the CDR3 is 14 residues. V shed 5 bases, J shed 2 bases, and the junction held 6 bases outside the gene matches. Germline V gives CDR1 MDHEN, CDR2 SYDVKM. CDR3 in amino acids: CASSPGDSPYEQYF. CDR3 coding DNA: TGTGCCAGCAGTCCAGGGGACAGCCCCTACGAGCAGTACTTC.

V is TRBV7-2 and J is TRBJ2-5, with no clear D. This CDR3 is 16 amino acids long. V lost 2 bases, J lost 7 bases, and 20 bases lay in between. Per the germline V gene, CDR1 is SGHTA and CDR2 is FQGNSA. Here the CDR3 DNA reads TGTGCCAGCAGCTTAAACAGCCCGGCGAGATTGCCGACCCAGTACTTC. Its protein product is CASSLNSPARLPTQYF.

Only one count was recorded for this clonotype. This chain uses TRBV20-1 with TRBJ1-2; D unclear. Germline V gene lookup returns CDR1 DFQATT and CDR2 SNEGSKA (reference sequence). The CDR3 totals 12 residues. The V end was cut by 4 bases, the J end by 2 bases, with 8 bases between. CDR3 in amino acids: CSAIDGNYGYTF. The CDR3 nucleotides read TGCAGTGCTATAGACGGGAACTATGGCTACACCTTC.